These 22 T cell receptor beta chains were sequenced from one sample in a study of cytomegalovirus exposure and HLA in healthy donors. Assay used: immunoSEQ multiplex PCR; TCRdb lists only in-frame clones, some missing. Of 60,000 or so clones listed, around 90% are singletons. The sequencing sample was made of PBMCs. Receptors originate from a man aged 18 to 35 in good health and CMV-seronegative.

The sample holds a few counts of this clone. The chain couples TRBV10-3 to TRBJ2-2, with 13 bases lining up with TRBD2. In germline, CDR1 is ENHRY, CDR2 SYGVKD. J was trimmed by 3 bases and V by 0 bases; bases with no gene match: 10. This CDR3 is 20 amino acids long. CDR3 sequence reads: CAISESLSLAGGPDTGELFF. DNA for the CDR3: TGTGCCATCAGTGAGTCCCTCTCACTAGCGGGAGGGCCTGACACCGGGGAGCTGTTTTTT.

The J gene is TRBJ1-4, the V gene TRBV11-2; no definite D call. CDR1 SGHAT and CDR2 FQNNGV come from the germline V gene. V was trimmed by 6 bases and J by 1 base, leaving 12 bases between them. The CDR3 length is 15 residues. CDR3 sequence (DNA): TGTGCCAGCAGTCTTCGGTCAGGAACTAATGAAAAACTGTTTTTT. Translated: CASSLRSGTNEKLFF.

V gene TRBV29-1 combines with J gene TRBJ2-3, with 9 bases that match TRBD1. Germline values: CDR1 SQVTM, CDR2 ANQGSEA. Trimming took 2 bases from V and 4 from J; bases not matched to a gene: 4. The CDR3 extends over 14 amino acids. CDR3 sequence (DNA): TGCAGCGTTGAAAGGACAGGGGTAGCAGATACGCAGTATTTT. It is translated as CSVERTGVADTQYF.

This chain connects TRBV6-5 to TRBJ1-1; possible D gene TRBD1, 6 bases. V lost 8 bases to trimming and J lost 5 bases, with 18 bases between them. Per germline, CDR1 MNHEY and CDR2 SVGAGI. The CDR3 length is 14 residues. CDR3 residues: CASYRNREGTEAFF. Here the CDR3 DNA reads TGTGCCAGCTACCGTAACAGGGAAGGTACTGAAGCTTTCTTT.

CDR3 sequence (DNA): TGTGCAAGTCGCGGGCTACTAGTAACTACCAATTTAGTGTCCTACAATGAGCAGTTCTTC. Its protein product is CASRGLLVTTNLVSYNEQFF. The gene calls are TRBV12-2 and TRBJ2-1; the table's TRBD2 call for D was not verified on the DNA. TRBV12-2 constitutes a pseudogene. The CDR3 length is 20 residues.

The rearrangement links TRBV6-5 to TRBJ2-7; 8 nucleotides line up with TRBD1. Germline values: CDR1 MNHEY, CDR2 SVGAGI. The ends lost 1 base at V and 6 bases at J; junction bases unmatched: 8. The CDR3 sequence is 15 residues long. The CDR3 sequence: CASSYYGQGRGEQYF. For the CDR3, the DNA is TGTGCCAGCAGTTACTACGGACAGGGTCGGGGCGAGCAGTACTTC.

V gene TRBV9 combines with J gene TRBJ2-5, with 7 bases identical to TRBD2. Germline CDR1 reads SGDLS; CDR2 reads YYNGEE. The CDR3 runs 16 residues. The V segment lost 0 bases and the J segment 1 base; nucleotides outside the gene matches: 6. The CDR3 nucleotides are TGTGCCAGCAGCGTAGGTGGGAGGGGCACCCAAGAGACCCAGTACTTC. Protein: CASSVGGRGTQETQYF. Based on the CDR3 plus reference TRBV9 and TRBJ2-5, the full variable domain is DSGVTQTPKHLITATGQRVTLRCSPRSGDLSVYWYQQSLDQGLQFLIQYYNGEERAKGNILERFSAQQFPDLHSELNLSSLELGDSALYFCASSVGGRGTQETQYFGPGTRLLVL.

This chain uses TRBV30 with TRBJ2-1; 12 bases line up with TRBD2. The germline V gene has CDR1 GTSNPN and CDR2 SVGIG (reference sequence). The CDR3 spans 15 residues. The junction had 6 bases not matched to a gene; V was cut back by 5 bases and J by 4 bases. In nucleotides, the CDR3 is TGTGCCTGGGGAGGACTAGCGGGACCTTACAATGAGCAGTTCTTC. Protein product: CAWGGLAGPYNEQFF.

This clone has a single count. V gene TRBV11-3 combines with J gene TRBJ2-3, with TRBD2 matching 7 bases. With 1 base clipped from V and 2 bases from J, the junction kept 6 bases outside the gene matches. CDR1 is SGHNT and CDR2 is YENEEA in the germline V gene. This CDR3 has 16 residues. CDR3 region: CASSLGASGYTDTQYF. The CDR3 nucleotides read TGTGCCAGCAGCTTAGGGGCTAGCGGTTACACAGATACGCAGTATTTT. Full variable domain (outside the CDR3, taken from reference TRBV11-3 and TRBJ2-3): EAGVVQSPRYKIIEKKQPVAFWCNPISGHNTLYWYLQNLGQGPELLIRYENEEAVDDSQLPKDRFSAERLKGVDSTLKIQPAELGDSAVYLCASSLGASGYTDTQYFGPGTRLTVL.

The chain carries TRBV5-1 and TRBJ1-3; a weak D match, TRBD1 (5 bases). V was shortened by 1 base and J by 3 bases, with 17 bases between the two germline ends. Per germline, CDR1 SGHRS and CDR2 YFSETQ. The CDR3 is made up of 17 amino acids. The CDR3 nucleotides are TGCGCCAGCAGCTTGAGTATCGGGGGTGCGTATGGAAACACCATATATTTT. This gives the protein CASSLSIGGAYGNTIYF.

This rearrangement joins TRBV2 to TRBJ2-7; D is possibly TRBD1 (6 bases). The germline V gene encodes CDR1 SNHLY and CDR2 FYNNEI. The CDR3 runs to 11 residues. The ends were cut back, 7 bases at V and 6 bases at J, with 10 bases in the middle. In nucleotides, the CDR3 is TGTGCCAGCACGAGGACAGTCGAGCAGTACTTC. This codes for CASTRTVEQYF. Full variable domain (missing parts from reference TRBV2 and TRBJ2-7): EPEVTQTPSHQVTQMGQEVILRCVPISNHLYFYWYRQILGQKVEFLVSFYNNEISEKSEIFDDQFSVERPDGSNFTLKIRSTKLEDSAMYFCASTRTVEQYFGPGTRLTVT.

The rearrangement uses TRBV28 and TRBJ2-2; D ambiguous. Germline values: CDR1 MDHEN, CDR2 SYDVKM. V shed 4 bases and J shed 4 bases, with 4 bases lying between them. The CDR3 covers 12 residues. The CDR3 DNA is TGTGCCAGCAGTTCCAGCACCGGGGAGCTGTTTTTT. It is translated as CASSSSTGELFF.

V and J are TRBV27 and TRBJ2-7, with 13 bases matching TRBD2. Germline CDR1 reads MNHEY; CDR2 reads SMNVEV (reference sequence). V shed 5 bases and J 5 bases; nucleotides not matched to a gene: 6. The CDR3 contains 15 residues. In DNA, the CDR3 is TGTGCCAGCAGTGCCGGGACTAGCGGGAACAACGAGCAGTACTTC. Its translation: CASSAGTSGNNEQYF.

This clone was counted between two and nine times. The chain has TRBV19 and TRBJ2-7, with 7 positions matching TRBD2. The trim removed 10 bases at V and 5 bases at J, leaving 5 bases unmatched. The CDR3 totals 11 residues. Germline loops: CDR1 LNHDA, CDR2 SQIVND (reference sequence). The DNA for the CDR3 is TGTGCCACCGGTGGGGGGGACGAGCAGTACTTC. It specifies CATGGGDEQYF.

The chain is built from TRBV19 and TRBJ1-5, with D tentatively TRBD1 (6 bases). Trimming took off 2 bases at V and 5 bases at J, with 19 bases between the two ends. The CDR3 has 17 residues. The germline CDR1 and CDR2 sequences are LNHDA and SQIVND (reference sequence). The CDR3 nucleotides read TGTGCCAGTAGTATACTTCTCTCAGGGGTAGGTGATCAGCCCCAGCATTTT. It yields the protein CASSILLSGVGDQPQHF.

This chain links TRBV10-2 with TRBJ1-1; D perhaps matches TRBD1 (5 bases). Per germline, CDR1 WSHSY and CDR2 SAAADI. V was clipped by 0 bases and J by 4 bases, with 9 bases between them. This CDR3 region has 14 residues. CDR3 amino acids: CASSESTGVTEAFF. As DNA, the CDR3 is TGCGCCAGCAGTGAGTCCACAGGAGTCACTGAAGCTTTCTTT.

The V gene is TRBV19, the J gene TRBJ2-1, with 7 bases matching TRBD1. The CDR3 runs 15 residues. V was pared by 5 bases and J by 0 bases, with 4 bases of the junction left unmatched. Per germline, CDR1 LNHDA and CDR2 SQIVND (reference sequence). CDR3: CASSSGQPSYNEQFF. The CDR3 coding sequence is TGTGCCAGTAGTTCGGGACAGCCCTCCTACAATGAGCAGTTCTTC.

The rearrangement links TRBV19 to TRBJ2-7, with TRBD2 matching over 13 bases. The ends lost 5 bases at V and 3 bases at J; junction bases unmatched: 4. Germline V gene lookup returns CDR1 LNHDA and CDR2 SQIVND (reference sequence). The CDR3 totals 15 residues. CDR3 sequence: CASSRGLAGHYEQYF. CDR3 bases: TGTGCCAGTAGTCGGGGACTAGCGGGACACTACGAGCAGTACTTC. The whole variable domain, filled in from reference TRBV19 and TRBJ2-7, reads DGGITQSPKYLFRKEGQNVTLSCEQNLNHDAMYWYRQDPGQGLRLIYYSQIVNDFQKGDIAEGYSVSREKKESFPLTVTSAQKNPTAFYLCASSRGLAGHYEQYFGPGTRLTVT.

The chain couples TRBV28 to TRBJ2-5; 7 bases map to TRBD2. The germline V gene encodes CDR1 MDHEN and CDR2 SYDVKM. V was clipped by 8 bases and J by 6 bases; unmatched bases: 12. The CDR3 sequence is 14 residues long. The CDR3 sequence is CASGRDGRMKTQYF. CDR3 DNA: TGTGCCAGCGGCAGGGACGGGAGGATGAAGACCCAGTACTTC.

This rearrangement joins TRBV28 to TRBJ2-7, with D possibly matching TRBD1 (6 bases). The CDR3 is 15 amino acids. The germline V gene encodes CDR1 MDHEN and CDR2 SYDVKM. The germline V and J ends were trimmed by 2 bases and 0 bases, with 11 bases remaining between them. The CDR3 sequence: CASSLRTAFSYEQYF. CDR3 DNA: TGTGCCAGCAGTTTAAGGACAGCTTTCTCCTACGAGCAGTACTTC. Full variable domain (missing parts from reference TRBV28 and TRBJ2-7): DVKVTQSSRYLVKRTGEKVFLECVQDMDHENMFWYRQDPGLGLRLIYFSYDVKMKEKGDIPEGYSVSREKKERFSLILESASTNQTSMYLCASSLRTAFSYEQYFGPGTRLTVT.

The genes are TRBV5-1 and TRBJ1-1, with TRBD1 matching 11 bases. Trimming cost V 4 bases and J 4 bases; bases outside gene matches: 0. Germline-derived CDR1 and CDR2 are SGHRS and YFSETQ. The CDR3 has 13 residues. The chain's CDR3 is CASSGTGGTEAFF. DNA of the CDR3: TGCGCCAGCAGCGGGACAGGGGGCACTGAAGCTTTCTTT.

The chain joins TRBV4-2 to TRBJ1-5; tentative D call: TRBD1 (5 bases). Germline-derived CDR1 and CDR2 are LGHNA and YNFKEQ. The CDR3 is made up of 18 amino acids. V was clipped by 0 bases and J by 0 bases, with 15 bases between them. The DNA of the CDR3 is TGTGCCAGCAGCCAAGAAGATTTGGGGGGGTATAGCAATCAGCCCCAGCATTTT. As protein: CASSQEDLGGYSNQPQHF.